A selection of T cell receptor beta chains follows, all from one sample in a study of long-term antiretroviral therapy in people with HIV. The assay was immunoSEQ multiplex PCR, and TCRdb's table has in-frame clones only and misses some. The sample carries tens of thousands of clones, over 90% recorded once. The input for sequencing was unsorted PBMCs, taken 5.3 years after starting antiretroviral therapy. Receptor source: a man aged 50-60 years with HIV. The CDR3 runs from the conserved cysteine through the conserved F or W. The D gene is left open where the match is weak. A clone size is listed for some rows: how often the clone was seen (once, few, many), or a class if it is expanded.

TRBV6-6	.	.	TRBJ1-6	TGTGCCAGCAGAACAGGGCGCGAAAATTCACCCCTCCACTTT	CASRTGRENSPLHF
TRBV27	TRBD1	.	TRBJ1-3	TGTGCCAGCAGTTTAAGAGGGACAGGGGGGCTCGGAAACACCATATATTTT	CASSLRGTGGLGNTIYF
TRBV2	TRBD1	.	TRBJ1-2	TGTGCCAGCAGTGAAACAGGGGGCACGTACGGCTACACCTTC	CASSETGGTYGYTF
TRBV11-2	TRBD1	.	TRBJ1-1	TGTGCCAGCAGCGCCCGACAGGGGTCCAGCACTGAAGCTTTCTTT	CASSARQGSSTEAFF
TRBV5-1	.	.	TRBJ2-1	TGCGCCAGCAGCTTGGCCCGAAGCGGGCCCTACAATGAGCAGTTCTTC	CASSLARSGPYNEQFF
TRBV5-1	.	.	TRBJ2-1	TGCGCCAGCAGTGATGTATATGAGCAGTTCTTC	CASSDVYEQFF
TRBV5-1	.	.	TRBJ2-2	TGCGCCAGCAGCTTGGGTCGGGACACCGGGGAGCTGTTTTTT	CASSLGRDTGELFF
TRBV21-1	.	.	TRBJ1-4	TGTGCCAGCAGCAAAGGGAGTGAAAAACTGTTTTTT	CASSKGSEKLFF
TRBV7-2	.	.	TRBJ1-3	TGTGCCAGCAGCTTAACGGGGTCGGACACCATATATTTT	CASSLTGSDTIYF
TRBV21-1	.	.	TRBJ1-2	TGTGCCAGCAGCAAAGGAATAACAAGGGGGACCTTGAACTATGGCTACACCTTC	CASSKGITRGTLNYGYTF
TRBV14	.	.	TRBJ2-2	TGTGCCAGCAGCCGGGACATGGGGCATGCCGGGGAGCTGTTTTTT	CASSRDMGHAGELFF
TRBV5-4	.	.	TRBJ1-1	TGTGCCAGCAGCTTGATTGGGGGGAACACTGAAGCTTTCTTT	CASSLIGGNTEAFF
TRBV29-1	TRBD1	.	TRBJ1-2	TGCAGCGTGGGGGGACAGGGGGATTTTGGCTACACCTTC	CSVGGQGDFGYTF
TRBV6-6	.	.	TRBJ2-3	TGTGCCAGCAGTTACCTAGACTCGGGAACGCAGTATTTT	CASSYLDSGTQYF
TRBV11-2	.	.	TRBJ1-1	TGTGCCAGCAGCTTAGTAGGTGATACTGAAGCTTTCTTT	CASSLVGDTEAFF
TRBV27	.	.	TRBJ2-6	TGTGCCAGCAGTCCCCGGGGCTCTGGGGCCAACGTCCTGACTTTC	CASSPRGSGANVLTF
TRBV19	.	.	TRBJ1-5	TGTGCCAGTAGTGACAGCTACATCACAGGCCGGCCCCAGCATTTT	CASSDSYITGRPQHF
TRBV9	.	once	TRBJ1-5	TGTGCCAGCAGCGTAGAGGCGGCCGGGCAGCCCCAGCATTTT	CASSVEAAGQPQHF
TRBV11-3	.	few	TRBJ2-1	TGTGCCAGCAGCCGCAGGGATGAGCAGTTCTTC	CASSRRDEQFF
TRBV5-6	.	.	TRBJ1-4	TGTGCCAGCAGCTTGGGGACAGCCACAACTAATGAAAAACTGTTTTTT	CASSLGTATTNEKLFF
TRBV30	.	.	TRBJ1-1	TGTGCCTGGAACAGGGTGAACACTGAAGCTTTCTTT	CAWNRVNTEAFF
TRBV5-4	TRBD2	.	TRBJ2-3	TGTGCCAGCAGCCACCGACTAGCGGGAGATACAGATACGCAGTATTTT	CASSHRLAGDTDTQYF
TRBV7-2	TRBD2	.	TRBJ2-7	TGTGCCAGCAGCTTAGCGACCCCAAATAGCGGGGGGACACTCTACGAGCAGTACTTC	CASSLATPNSGGTLYEQYF
TRBV4-1	TRBD1	.	TRBJ2-7	TGCGCCAGCAGCCAACTTAGGACAGGGCGAAGCTCCTACGAGCAGTACTTC	CASSQLRTGRSSYEQYF